The next 3 T cell receptor beta chains were all read from a single sample in a study of response to subunit inactivated influenza vaccine. From the RT-PCR reads, TCRdb called clonotypes with MiXCR, one entry per CDR3 protein. The profile shows about 500,000 distinct CDR3 sequences, about 15% of them singletons. The sequences come from CD4+ T cells sorted from PBMCs, collected around 25 months after vaccination. These receptors came from a man between 50 and 75 years old who received an inactivated influenza vaccine.

DNA of the CDR3: TGTGCCAGCTCACCCGGAGAGTATAATGAAAAACTGTTTTTT. Its protein is CASSPGEYNEKLFF. V is TRBV18 and J is TRBJ1-4; D not certain. The germline V and J ends were trimmed by 3 bases and 4 bases, with 9 bases remaining between them. CDR3 length: 14 residues. Germline V gene sequence: CDR1 KGHSH, CDR2 LQKENI.

In this sample, this clonotype turned up a few times. V gene TRBV4-2 combines with J gene TRBJ2-2; D is possibly TRBD1 or TRBD2 (5 bases each). The V gene lost 4 bases and the J gene lost 0 bases, with 12 bases spanning the gap. The CDR3 length is 16 residues. Germline values: CDR1 LGHNA, CDR2 YNFKEQ. For the CDR3, the DNA is TGTGCCAGCAGCCGAACCCGGGACGCGAACACCGGGGAGCTGTTTTTT. Amino acid sequence: CASSRTRDANTGELFF.

The rearrangement joins TRBV2 to TRBJ2-5; no reliable D call. CDR1 is SNHLY, CDR2 FYNNEI, per germline. The CDR3 spans 13 residues. V was shortened by 4 bases and J by 5 bases, with 11 bases between the two germline ends. This chain's CDR3 is CASSVAVRETQYF. Written as DNA, the CDR3 is TGTGCCAGCAGTGTGGCGGTCCGTGAGACCCAGTACTTC. The full variable domain, rest sourced from reference TRBV2 and TRBJ2-5, is EPEVTQTPSHQVTQMGQEVILRCVPISNHLYFYWYRQILGQKVEFLVSFYNNEISEKSEIFDDQFSVERPDGSNFTLKIRSTKLEDSAMYFCASSVAVRETQYFGPGTRLLVL.